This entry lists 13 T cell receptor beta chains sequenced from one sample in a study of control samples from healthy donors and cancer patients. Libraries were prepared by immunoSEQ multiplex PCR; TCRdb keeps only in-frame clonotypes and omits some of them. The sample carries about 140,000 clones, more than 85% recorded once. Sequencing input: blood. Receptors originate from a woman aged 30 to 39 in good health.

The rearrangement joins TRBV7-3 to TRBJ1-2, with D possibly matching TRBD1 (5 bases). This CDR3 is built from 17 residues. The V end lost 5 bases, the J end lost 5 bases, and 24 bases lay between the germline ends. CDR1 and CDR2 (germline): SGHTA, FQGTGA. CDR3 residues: CASSLRGGNLGMYGYTF. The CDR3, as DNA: TGTGCCAGCAGCCTTCGTGGGGGGAATCTAGGGATGTATGGCTACACCTTC.

DNA of the CDR3: TGCGCCAGCAGCTCGGGGAGAACTAGCACAGATACGCAGTATTTT. The encoded protein is CASSSGRTSTDTQYF. The V and J genes are TRBV5-1 and TRBJ2-3; maybe TRBD2 (5 bases). This CDR3 is 15 amino acids long. Germline V gene lookup returns CDR1 SGHRS and CDR2 YFSETQ. Deletions cut 3 bases from V and 0 bases from J, with 11 bases between.

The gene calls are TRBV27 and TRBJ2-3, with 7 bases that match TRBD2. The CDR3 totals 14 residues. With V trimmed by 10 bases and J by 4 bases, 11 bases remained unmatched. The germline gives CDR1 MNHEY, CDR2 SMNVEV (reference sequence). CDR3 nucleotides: TGTGCCAATCCGGCGGGGGAGGCACCAGATACGCAGTATTTT. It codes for CANPAGEAPDTQYF.

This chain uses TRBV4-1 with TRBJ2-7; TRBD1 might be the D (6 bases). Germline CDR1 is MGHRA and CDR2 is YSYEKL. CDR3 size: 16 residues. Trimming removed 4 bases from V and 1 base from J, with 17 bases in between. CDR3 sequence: CASSPSQGTGSYEQYF. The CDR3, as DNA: TGCGCCAGCAGCCCGAGTCAGGGGACGGGGTCCTACGAGCAGTACTTC.

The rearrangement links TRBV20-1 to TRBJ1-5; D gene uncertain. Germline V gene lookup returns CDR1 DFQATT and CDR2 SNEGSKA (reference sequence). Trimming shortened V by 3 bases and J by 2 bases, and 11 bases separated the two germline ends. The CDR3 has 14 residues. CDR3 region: CSASAMVGNQPQHF. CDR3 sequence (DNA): TGCAGTGCTAGTGCTATGGTCGGCAATCAGCCCCAGCATTTT.

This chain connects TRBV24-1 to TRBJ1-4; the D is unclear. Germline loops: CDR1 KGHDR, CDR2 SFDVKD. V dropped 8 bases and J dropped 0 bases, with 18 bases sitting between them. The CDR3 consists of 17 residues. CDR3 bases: TGTGCCACCAAGGCCAGTAAACCTCGGGCAACTAATGAAAAACTGTTTTTT. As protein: CATKASKPRATNEKLFF.

Here the CDR3 DNA reads TGTGCCAGCAGCCCCTCAGCGGGGAGGAGCTCCTACGAGCAGTACTTC. It codes for CASSPSAGRSSYEQYF. J is TRBJ2-7 and V is TRBV27, with 7 bases fitting TRBD2. V shed 6 bases, J shed 0 bases, and the junction held 11 bases outside the gene matches. Looked up from germline, CDR1 is MNHEY and CDR2 is SMNVEV (reference sequence). The CDR3 totals 16 residues.

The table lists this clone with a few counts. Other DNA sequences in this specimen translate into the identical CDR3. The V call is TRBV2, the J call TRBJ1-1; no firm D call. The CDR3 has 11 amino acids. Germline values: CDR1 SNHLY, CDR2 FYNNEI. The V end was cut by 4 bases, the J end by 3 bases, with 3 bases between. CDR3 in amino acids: CASSGYTEAFF. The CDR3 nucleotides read TGTGCCAGCAGTGGGTACACTGAAGCTTTCTTT.

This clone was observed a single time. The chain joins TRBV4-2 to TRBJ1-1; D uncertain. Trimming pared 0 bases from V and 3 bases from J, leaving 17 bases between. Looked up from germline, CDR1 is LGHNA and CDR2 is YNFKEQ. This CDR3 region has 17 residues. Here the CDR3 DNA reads TGTGCCAGCAGCCAAGATGGGGAAGGAGATAGAGACACTGAAGCTTTCTTT. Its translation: CASSQDGEGDRDTEAFF.

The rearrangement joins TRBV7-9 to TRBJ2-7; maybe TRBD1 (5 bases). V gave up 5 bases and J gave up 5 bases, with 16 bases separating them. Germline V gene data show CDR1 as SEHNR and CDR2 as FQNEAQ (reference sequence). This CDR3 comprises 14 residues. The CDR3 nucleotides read TGTGCCAGCAGCCCCCAGGGAAAGTTCCACGAGCAGTACTTC. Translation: CASSPQGKFHEQYF.

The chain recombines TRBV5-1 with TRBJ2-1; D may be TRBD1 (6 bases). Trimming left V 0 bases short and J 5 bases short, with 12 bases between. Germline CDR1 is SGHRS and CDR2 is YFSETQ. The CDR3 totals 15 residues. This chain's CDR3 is CASSLVIQGNNEQFF. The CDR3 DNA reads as TGCGCCAGCAGCTTGGTCATTCAGGGGAACAATGAGCAGTTCTTC. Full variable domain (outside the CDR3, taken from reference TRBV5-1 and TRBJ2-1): KAGVTQTPRYLIKTRGQQVTLSCSPISGHRSVSWYQQTPGQGLQFLFEYFSETQRNKGNFPGRFSGRQFSNSRSEMNVSTLELGDSALYLCASSLVIQGNNEQFFGPGTRLTVL.

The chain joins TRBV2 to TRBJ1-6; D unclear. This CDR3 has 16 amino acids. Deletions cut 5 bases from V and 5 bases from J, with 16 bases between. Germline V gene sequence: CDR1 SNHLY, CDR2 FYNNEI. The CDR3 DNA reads TGTGCCAGCAGTCCTACGCGTGGTGCTAATAATTCACCCCTCCACTTT. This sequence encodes CASSPTRGANNSPLHF.

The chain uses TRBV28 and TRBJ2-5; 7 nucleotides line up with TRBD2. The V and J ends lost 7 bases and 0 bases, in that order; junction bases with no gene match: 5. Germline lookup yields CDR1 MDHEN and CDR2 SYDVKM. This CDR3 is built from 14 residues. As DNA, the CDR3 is TGTGCCAGCAAGGCTAGCGGAAACCAAGAGACCCAGTACTTC. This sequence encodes CASKASGNQETQYF.